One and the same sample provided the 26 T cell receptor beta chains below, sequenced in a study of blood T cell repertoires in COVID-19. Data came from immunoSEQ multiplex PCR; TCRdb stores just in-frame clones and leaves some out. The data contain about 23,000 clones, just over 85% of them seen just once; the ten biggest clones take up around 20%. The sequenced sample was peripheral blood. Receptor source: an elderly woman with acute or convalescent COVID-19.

The CDR3 region has the DNA TGTGCCAGCAGCTTAGGCAGGGTGAACTATGGCTACACCTTC. Residues: CASSLGRVNYGYTF. V and J are TRBV7-2 and TRBJ1-2; possibly TRBD1 for D (5 bases). The V gene lost 1 base and the J gene lost 2 bases, with 8 bases spanning the gap. CDR1 is SGHTA and CDR2 is FQGNSA in the germline V gene. The CDR3 runs 14 residues.

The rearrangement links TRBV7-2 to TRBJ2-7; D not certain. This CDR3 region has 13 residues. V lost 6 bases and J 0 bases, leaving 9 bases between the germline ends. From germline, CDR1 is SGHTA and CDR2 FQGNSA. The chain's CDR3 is CASSTRLSYEQYF. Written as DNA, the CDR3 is TGTGCCAGCAGTACCAGACTCTCCTACGAGCAGTACTTC.

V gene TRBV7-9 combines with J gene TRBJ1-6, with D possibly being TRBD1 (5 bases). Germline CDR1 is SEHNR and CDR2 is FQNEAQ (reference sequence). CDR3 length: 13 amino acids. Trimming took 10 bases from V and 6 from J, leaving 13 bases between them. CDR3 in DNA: TGTGCCACCGGGAGCAGGGCTAATTCACCCCTCCACTTT. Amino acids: CATGSRANSPLHF.

The CDR3 protein is CASSDSGGTTGELFF. CDR3 DNA: TGTGCCAGCAGTGACTCAGGTGGGACTACCGGGGAGCTGTTTTTT. The gene calls are TRBV6-4 and TRBJ2-2, with D possibly matching TRBD2 (6 bases). V lost 0 bases, J lost 5 bases, and 10 bases lay in between. The CDR3 is made up of 15 amino acids. CDR1 is MRHNA, CDR2 SNTAGT, per germline.

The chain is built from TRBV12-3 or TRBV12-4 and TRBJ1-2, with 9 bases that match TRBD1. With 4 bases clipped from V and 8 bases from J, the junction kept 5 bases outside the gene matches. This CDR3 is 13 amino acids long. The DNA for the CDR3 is TGTGCCAGCAGTTACAGGGGGCAATTGGGCTACACCTTC. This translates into CASSYRGQLGYTF.

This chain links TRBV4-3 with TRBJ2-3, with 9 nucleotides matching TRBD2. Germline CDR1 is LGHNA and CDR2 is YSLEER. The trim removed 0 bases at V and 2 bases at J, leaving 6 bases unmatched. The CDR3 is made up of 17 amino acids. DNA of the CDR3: TGCGCCAGCAGCCAAGAAGTGAGCGGGGGGACCACAGATACGCAGTATTTT. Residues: CASSQEVSGGTTDTQYF.

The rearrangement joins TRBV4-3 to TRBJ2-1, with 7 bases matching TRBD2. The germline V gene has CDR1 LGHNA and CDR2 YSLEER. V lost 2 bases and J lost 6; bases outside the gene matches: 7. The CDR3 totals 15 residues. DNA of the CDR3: TGCGCCAGCAGCCAACTGCGCGGGAGCCTCAATGAGCAGTTCTTC. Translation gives CASSQLRGSLNEQFF.

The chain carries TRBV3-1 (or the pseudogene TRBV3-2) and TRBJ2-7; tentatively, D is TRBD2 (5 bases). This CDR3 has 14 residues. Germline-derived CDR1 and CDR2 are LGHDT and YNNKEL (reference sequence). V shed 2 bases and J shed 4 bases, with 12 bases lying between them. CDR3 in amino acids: CASSQNGRGYEQYF. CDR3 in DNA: TGTGCCAGCAGCCAAAATGGGCGAGGGTACGAGCAGTACTTC.

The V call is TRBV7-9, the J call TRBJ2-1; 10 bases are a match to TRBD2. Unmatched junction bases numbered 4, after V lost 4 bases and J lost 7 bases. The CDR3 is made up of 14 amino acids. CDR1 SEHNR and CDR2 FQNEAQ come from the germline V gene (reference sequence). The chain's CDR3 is CASSYPGLANEQFF. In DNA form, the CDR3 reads TGTGCCAGCAGCTACCCGGGACTAGCGAATGAGCAGTTCTTC.

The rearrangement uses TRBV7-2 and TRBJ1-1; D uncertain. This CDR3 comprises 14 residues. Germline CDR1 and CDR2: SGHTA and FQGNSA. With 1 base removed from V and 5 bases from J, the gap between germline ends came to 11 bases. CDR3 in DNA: TGTGCCAGCAGCTTAGTGCCAGTGATGACTGAAGCTTTCTTT. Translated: CASSLVPVMTEAFF.

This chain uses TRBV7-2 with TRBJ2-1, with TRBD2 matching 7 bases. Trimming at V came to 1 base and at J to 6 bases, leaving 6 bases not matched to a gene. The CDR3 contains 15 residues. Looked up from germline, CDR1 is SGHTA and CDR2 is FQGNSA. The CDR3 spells CASSLGGGFSNEQFF. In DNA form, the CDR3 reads TGTGCCAGCAGCTTAGGCGGGGGTTTTAGCAATGAGCAGTTCTTC.

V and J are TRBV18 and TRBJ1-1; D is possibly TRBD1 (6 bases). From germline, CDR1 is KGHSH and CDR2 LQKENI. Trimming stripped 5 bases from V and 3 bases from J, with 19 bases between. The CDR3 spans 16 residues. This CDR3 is CASSSLQGNGDTEAFF. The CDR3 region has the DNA TGTGCCAGCTCATCTCTACAGGGAAACGGGGACACTGAAGCTTTCTTT.

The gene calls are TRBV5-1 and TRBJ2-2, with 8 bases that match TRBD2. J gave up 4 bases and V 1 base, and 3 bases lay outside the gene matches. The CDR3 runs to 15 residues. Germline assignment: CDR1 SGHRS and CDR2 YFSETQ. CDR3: CASSLRGGPTGELFF. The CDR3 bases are TGCGCCAGCAGCTTGCGGGGGGGGCCCACCGGGGAGCTGTTTTTT.

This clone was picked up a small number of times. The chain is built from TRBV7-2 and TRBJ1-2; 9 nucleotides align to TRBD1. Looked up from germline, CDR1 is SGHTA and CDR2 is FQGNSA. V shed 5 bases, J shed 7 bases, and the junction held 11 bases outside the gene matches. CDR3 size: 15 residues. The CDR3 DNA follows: TGTGCCAGCAGCCCTGGGACAGGGATACGGGGTGGCTACACCTTC. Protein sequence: CASSPGTGIRGGYTF.

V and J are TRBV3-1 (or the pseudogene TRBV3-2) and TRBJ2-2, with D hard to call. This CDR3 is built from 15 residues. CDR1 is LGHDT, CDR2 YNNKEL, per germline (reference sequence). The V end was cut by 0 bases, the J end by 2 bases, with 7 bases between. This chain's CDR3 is CASSQDGGNTGELFF. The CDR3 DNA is TGTGCCAGCAGCCAAGATGGTGGCAACACCGGGGAGCTGTTTTTT.

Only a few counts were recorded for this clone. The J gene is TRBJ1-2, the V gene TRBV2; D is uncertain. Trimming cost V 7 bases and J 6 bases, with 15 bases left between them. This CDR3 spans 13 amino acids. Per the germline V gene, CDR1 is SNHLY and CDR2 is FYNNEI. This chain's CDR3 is CASTRFQVDGYTF. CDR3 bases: TGTGCCAGCACCCGATTCCAGGTGGATGGCTACACCTTC.

DNA of the CDR3: TGCAGTGCTAATAGGAGGGGAGAGCAGTACTTC. Its protein product is CSANRRGEQYF. The chain is built from TRBV20-1 and TRBJ2-7; tentative D call: TRBD2 (6 bases). The CDR3 consists of 11 residues. Trimming left V 4 bases short and J 7 bases short, with 11 bases between. Germline V gene data show CDR1 as DFQATT and CDR2 as SNEGSKA (reference sequence).

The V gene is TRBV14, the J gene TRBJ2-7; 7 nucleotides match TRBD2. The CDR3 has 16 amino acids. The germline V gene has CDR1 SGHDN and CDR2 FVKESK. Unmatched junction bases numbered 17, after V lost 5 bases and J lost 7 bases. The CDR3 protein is CASSEGLWRGGAEQYF. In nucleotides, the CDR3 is TGTGCCAGCAGCGAAGGTTTGTGGCGCGGGGGTGCGGAGCAGTACTTC.

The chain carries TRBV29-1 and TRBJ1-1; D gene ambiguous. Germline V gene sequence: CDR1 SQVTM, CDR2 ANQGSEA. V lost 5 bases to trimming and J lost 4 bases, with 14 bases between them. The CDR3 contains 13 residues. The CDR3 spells CSVQGHRGTEAFF. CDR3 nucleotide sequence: TGCAGCGTTCAAGGTCACCGGGGCACTGAAGCTTTCTTT.

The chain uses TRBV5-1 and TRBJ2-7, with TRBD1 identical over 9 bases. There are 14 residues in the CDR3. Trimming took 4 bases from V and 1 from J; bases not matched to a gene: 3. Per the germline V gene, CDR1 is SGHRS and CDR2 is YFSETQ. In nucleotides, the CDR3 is TGCGCCAGCAGCATGGGGACAGGGTCCTACGAGCAGTACTTC. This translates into CASSMGTGSYEQYF.

For the CDR3, the DNA is TGTGCCAGTAGTAATACAGGGGGCGCGAGGAAACTGTTTTTT. Residues: CASSNTGGARKLFF. The chain is built from TRBV19 and TRBJ1-4, with 9 bases lining up with TRBD1. CDR3 length: 14 amino acids. From germline, CDR1 is LNHDA and CDR2 SQIVND (reference sequence). The V gene end was trimmed by 4 bases and the J gene end by 11 bases; junction bases not matched to a gene: 8. The full variable domain, with the rest looked up from reference TRBV19 and TRBJ1-4, is DGGITQSPKYLFRKEGQNVTLSCEQNLNHDAMYWYRQDPGQGLRLIYYSQIVNDFQKGDIAEGYSVSREKKESFPLTVTSAQKNPTAFYLCASSNTGGARKLFFGSGTQLSVL.

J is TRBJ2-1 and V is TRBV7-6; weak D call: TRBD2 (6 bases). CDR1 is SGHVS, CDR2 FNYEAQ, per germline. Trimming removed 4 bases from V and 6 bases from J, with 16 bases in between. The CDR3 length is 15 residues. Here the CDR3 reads CASSSSGSAGNEQFF. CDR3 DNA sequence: TGTGCCAGCAGCTCCTCCGGGAGTGCGGGCAATGAGCAGTTCTTC.

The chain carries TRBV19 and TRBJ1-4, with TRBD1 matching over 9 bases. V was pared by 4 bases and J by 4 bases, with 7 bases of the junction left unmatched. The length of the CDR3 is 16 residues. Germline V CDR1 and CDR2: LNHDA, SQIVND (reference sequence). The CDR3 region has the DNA TGTGCCAGTAGTAAGGGACAGGGCTCCCTTAATGAAAAACTGTTTTTT. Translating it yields CASSKGQGSLNEKLFF. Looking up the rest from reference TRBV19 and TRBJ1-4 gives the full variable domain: DGGITQSPKYLFRKEGQNVTLSCEQNLNHDAMYWYRQDPGQGLRLIYYSQIVNDFQKGDIAEGYSVSREKKESFPLTVTSAQKNPTAFYLCASSKGQGSLNEKLFFGSGTQLSVL.

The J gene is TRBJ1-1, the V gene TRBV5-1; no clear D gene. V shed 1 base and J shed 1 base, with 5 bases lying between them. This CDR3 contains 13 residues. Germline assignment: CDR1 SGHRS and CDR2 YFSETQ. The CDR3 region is CASSLFRNTEAFF. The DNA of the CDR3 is TGCGCCAGCAGCTTGTTCCGGAACACTGAAGCTTTCTTT.

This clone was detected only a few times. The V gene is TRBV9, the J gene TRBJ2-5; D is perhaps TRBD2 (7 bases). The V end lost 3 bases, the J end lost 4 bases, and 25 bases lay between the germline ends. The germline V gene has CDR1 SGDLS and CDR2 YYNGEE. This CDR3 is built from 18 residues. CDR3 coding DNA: TGTGCCAGCAGCGAAAGTAGGGGAGCGGCGGGGGCCCGAGAGACCCAGTACTTC. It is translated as CASSESRGAAGARETQYF.

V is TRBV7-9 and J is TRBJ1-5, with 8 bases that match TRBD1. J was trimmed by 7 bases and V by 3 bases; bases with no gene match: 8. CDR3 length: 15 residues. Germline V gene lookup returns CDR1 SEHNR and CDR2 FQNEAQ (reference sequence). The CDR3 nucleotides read TGTGCCAGCAGCTTCGGGACAGGAGGTGGGCAGCCCCAGCATTTT. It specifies CASSFGTGGGQPQHF.